The 24 T cell receptor beta chains given below trace back to one sample, sequenced in a study of graft-versus-host responses after intestinal transplantation. These receptors' targets are unknown. Libraries were prepared by immunoSEQ multiplex PCR; TCRdb keeps only in-frame clonotypes and omits some of them. The data contain some 90,000 clones, around 93% of them seen just once; the ten biggest clones take up about 0.4%. The sequencing here drew on unstimulated CD8+ T cells sorted from spleen or lymph node cells, taken before transplant. The receptor set was obtained from a human donor who was the organ donor for an intestinal transplant.

Of note for this clone: Sequence at one end of the junction differs from germline and may be a read error. The chain's CDR3 is CASSDSTGGEQYF. The CDR3 nucleotides read TGTGCCAGCAGTGACTCCACAGGGGGAGAGCAGTACTTC. The V gene is TRBV6-5, the J gene TRBJ2-5; TRBD1 agrees at 8 bases. Germline loops: CDR1 MNHEY, CDR2 SVGAGI. The CDR3 is made up of 13 amino acids.

The sample holds a few counts of this clone. V and J are TRBV28 and TRBJ1-4, with D maybe TRBD1 (5 bases). V lost 7 bases and J lost 7, with 19 bases in between. The CDR3 extends over 15 amino acids. Germline-derived CDR1 and CDR2 are MDHEN and SYDVKM. The CDR3 protein is CASTRGRLRVEKLFF. The DNA for the CDR3 is TGTGCCAGCACCCGGGGGAGACTACGAGTTGAAAAACTGTTTTTT.

In nucleotides, the CDR3 is TGCGCCAGCAGCTTGATACAGGCTCTTGACGAGCAGTACTTC. It encodes CASSLIQALDEQYF. V is TRBV5-1 and J is TRBJ2-7, with a tentative D call TRBD1 (5 bases). This CDR3 comprises 14 residues. Trimming pared 1 base from V and 5 bases from J, leaving 13 bases between. Germline values: CDR1 SGHRS, CDR2 YFSETQ.

This rearrangement joins TRBV4-3 to TRBJ2-3, with D tentatively TRBD1 (5 bases). Germline values: CDR1 LGHNA, CDR2 YSLEER. The CDR3 length is 16 residues. V shed 0 bases and J shed 1 base, with 11 bases lying between them. CDR3: CASSQDSLGGTDTQYF. The DNA of the CDR3 is TGCGCCAGCAGCCAAGATAGCTTAGGGGGCACAGATACGCAGTATTTT.

The chain carries TRBV25-1 and TRBJ1-3, with D maybe TRBD1 (6 bases). V lost 3 bases and J lost 9, with 12 bases in between. In germline, CDR1 is MGHDK, CDR2 SYGVNS. This CDR3 is 13 amino acids long. The CDR3 DNA reads as TGTGCCAGCAGTGAGGTGGGGGCTTCCACCATATATTTT. Translated: CASSEVGASTIYF.

CDR3 nucleotides: TGCGCCAGCAGCTATGACAGGGACTACGAGCAGTACTTC. Translated: CASSYDRDYEQYF. V usage is TRBV5-1 and J usage is TRBJ2-7; 7 bases match TRBD1. J was trimmed by 3 bases and V by 3 bases; bases with no gene match: 3. Germline CDR1 is SGHRS and CDR2 is YFSETQ. CDR3 length: 13 residues.

The chain links TRBV4-3 to TRBJ1-4, with D perhaps matching TRBD1 (6 bases). The CDR3 extends over 16 amino acids. V lost 0 bases and J 7 bases, leaving 15 bases between the germline ends. Germline V gene data show CDR1 as LGHNA and CDR2 as YSLEER. The DNA of the CDR3 is TGCGCCAGCAGCCAAGATAGAGGCAGAGGGGGTGAAAAACTGTTTTTT. Protein product: CASSQDRGRGGEKLFF.

The chain is built from TRBV2 and TRBJ2-1; TRBD2 aligns across 7 bases. Germline V lookup: CDR1 SNHLY, CDR2 FYNNEI. V was pared by 1 base and J by 2 bases, with 5 bases of the junction left unmatched. The CDR3 spans 16 residues. As DNA, the CDR3 is TGTGCCAGCAGTGAAGGGCCTAGCGGTACCTACAATGAGCAGTTCTTC. It encodes CASSEGPSGTYNEQFF.

The chain links TRBV9 to TRBJ1-6, with D possibly matching TRBD1 (6 bases). V was clipped by 0 bases and J by 7 bases, with 11 bases between them. This CDR3 comprises 15 residues. The V gene's germline CDR1 is SGDLS and CDR2 YYNGEE. In nucleotides, the CDR3 is TGTGCCAGCAGCGTAGGGGGGCAGGGAAATTCACCCCTCCACTTT. Amino acid sequence: CASSVGGQGNSPLHF.

V usage is TRBV15 and J usage is TRBJ1-2; TRBD1 might be the D (6 bases). The CDR3 consists of 16 residues. Germline V CDR1 and CDR2: LNHNV, YYDKDF (reference sequence). The V and J ends lost 1 base and 4 bases respectively, with 16 bases between them. As DNA, the CDR3 is TGTGCCACCAGCAGAGCCACCCACAGGGTAATCTATGGCTACACCTTC. This encodes CATSRATHRVIYGYTF.

The chain carries TRBV5-4 and TRBJ2-7; TRBD1 agrees at 9 bases. The CDR3 has 15 residues. V lost 1 base to trimming and J lost 3 bases; unmatched junction nucleotides: 5. Germline CDR1 and CDR2: SGHNT and YYREEE (reference sequence). Here the CDR3 DNA reads TGTGCCAGCAGCTTGATGACAGGGGGAGTCTACGAGCAGTACTTC. This codes for CASSLMTGGVYEQYF.

The V gene is TRBV4-1, the J gene TRBJ1-1, with TRBD1 matching 8 bases. V gave up 6 bases and J gave up 5 bases; unmatched junction bases: 11. In germline, CDR1 is MGHRA, CDR2 YSYEKL. The CDR3 covers 15 residues. CDR3 sequence reads: CASSDSRTGITEAFF. The CDR3 nucleotides read TGCGCCAGCAGTGACTCGCGGACAGGGATTACTGAAGCTTTCTTT.

The chain recombines TRBV7-9 with TRBJ1-6; the match to TRBD1 covers 9 bases. Trimming cost V 2 bases and J 10 bases; bases outside gene matches: 3. This CDR3 has 14 amino acids. Germline V gives CDR1 SEHNR, CDR2 FQNEAQ (reference sequence). CDR3 nucleotides: TGTGCCAGCAGCTTAACAGGGGGCGAATCACCCCTCCACTTT. This translates into CASSLTGGESPLHF.

V usage is TRBV12-5 and J usage is TRBJ2-1; D unclear. Per the germline V gene, CDR1 is LGHNT and CDR2 is FRNRAP. Trimming cost V 1 base and J 7 bases, with 8 bases left between them. The CDR3 loop spans 13 amino acids. CDR3 sequence: CASGLGLNNEQFF. The DNA of the CDR3 is TGTGCTAGTGGTTTGGGGCTGAATAATGAGCAGTTCTTC.

V gene TRBV4-1 combines with J gene TRBJ2-5; 8 positions agree with TRBD1. TRBJ2-7 matches the DNA end more closely, so the J call is doubtful. The CDR3 is 16 amino acids. CDR1 MGHRA and CDR2 YSYEKL come from the germline V gene. CDR3 sequence reads: CASSQESSGGYYEQYF. DNA for the CDR3: TGCGCCAGCAGCCAAGAGAGCTCAGGGGGCTACTACGAGCAGTACTTC.

The chain uses TRBV19 and TRBJ2-1; 10 bases align to TRBD2. This CDR3 region has 16 residues. From germline, CDR1 is LNHDA and CDR2 SQIVND (reference sequence). Unmatched junction bases numbered 3, after V lost 1 base and J lost 3 bases. The CDR3 nucleotides are TGTGCCAGTAGTATAGTCGGACTAGCGGACTACAATGAGCAGTTCTTC. Residues: CASSIVGLADYNEQFF.

The rearrangement joins TRBV6-5 to TRBJ2-1; D is undetermined. Germline V gives CDR1 MNHEY, CDR2 SVGAGI. V was clipped by 4 bases and J by 5 bases, with 9 bases between them. The CDR3 extends over 13 amino acids. For the CDR3, the DNA is TGTGCCAGCAGTTTAACAGCAGACAATGAGCAGTTCTTC. Amino acids: CASSLTADNEQFF.

This chain connects TRBV5-6 to TRBJ2-7, with D maybe TRBD1 (5 bases). The CDR3 loop spans 15 amino acids. The germline gives CDR1 SGHDT, CDR2 YYEEEE. V was pared by 8 bases and J by 1 base, with 19 bases between. DNA for the CDR3: TGTGCCAGTTCAATAGGACACGCTGAATCCTACGAGCAGTACTTC. Translation: CASSIGHAESYEQYF.

This rearrangement joins TRBV4-2 to TRBJ2-1; TRBD2 matches 11 bases. Germline lookup yields CDR1 LGHNA and CDR2 YNFKEQ. The CDR3 contains 16 residues. Trimming at V came to 4 bases and at J to 4 bases, leaving 6 bases not matched to a gene. CDR3 DNA: TGTGCCAGCAGCCTACTAGCGGGGGCCTTGTACAATGAGCAGTTCTTC. The encoded protein is CASSLLAGALYNEQFF.

A single count supports this clone. J is TRBJ1-2 and V is TRBV10-3, with unresolved D. The germline CDR1 and CDR2 sequences are ENHRY and SYGVKD. This CDR3 has 12 residues. Deletions cut 3 bases from V and 5 bases from J, with 7 bases between. Here the CDR3 reads CAISDPGYGYTF. The CDR3 coding sequence is TGTGCCATCAGTGACCCGGGGTATGGCTACACCTTC.

The CDR3 sequence: CASSASGAKGNEQFF. The CDR3 nucleotides read TGTGCCAGCAGCGCTAGCGGGGCTAAGGGGAATGAGCAGTTCTTC. This chain links TRBV9 with TRBJ2-1, with TRBD2 matching 9 bases. CDR3 length: 15 residues. CDR1 and CDR2 (germline): SGDLS, YYNGEE. J was trimmed by 7 bases and V by 3 bases; bases with no gene match: 8.

This rearrangement joins TRBV4-3 to TRBJ1-1; 7 nucleotides agree with TRBD1. V dropped 1 base and J dropped 3; count of bases not matched to a gene: 5. Germline CDR1 reads LGHNA; CDR2 reads YSLEER. The CDR3 sequence is 15 residues long. CDR3 in amino acids: CASSQVHRGDTEAFF. DNA for the CDR3: TGCGCCAGCAGCCAAGTCCACAGGGGAGACACTGAAGCTTTCTTT.

The rearrangement joins TRBV9 to TRBJ2-5, with 8 positions matching TRBD2. The junction had 3 bases not matched to a gene; V was cut back by 4 bases and J by 7 bases. Germline CDR1 and CDR2: SGDLS and YYNGEE. This CDR3 is built from 12 residues. CDR3 bases: TGTGCCAGCAGCCCCGGGGGGGGGACCCAGTACTTC. It codes for CASSPGGGTQYF.

This chain joins TRBV5-1 and TRBJ1-2; D might be TRBD1 (5 bases). CDR3 size: 15 residues. Trimming took off 3 bases at V and 2 bases at J, with 14 bases between the two ends. The germline V gene encodes CDR1 SGHRS and CDR2 YFSETQ. In DNA, the CDR3 is TGCGCCAGCAGCTCTTGGGGGGATGAGAACTATGGCTACACCTTC. Amino acids: CASSSWGDENYGYTF.